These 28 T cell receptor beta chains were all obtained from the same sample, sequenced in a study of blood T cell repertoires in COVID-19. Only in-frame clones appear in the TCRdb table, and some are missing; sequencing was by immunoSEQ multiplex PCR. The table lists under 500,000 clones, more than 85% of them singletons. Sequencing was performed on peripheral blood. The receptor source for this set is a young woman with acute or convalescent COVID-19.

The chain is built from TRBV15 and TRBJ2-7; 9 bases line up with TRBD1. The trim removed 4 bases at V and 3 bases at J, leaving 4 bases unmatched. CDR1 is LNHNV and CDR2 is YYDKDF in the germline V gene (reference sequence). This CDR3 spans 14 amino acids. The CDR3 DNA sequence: TGTGCCACCAGCAAGACAGGGGGACACTACGAGCAGTACTTC. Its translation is CATSKTGGHYEQYF.

CDR3 amino acids: CASSEISPYSYEQYF. The DNA for the CDR3 is TGTGCCAGCAGTGAAATCTCTCCCTACTCCTACGAGCAGTACTTC. The chain uses TRBV2 and TRBJ2-7; D gene ambiguous. Germline V gives CDR1 SNHLY, CDR2 FYNNEI. This CDR3 is 15 amino acids long. V was pared by 2 bases and J by 0 bases, with 11 bases between.

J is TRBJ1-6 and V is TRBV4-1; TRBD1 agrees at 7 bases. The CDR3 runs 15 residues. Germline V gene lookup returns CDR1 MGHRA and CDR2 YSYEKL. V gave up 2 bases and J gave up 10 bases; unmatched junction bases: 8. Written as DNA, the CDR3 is TGCGCCAGCAGCCAACCAGACAGGGATGGCTCACCCCTCCACTTT. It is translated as CASSQPDRDGSPLHF.

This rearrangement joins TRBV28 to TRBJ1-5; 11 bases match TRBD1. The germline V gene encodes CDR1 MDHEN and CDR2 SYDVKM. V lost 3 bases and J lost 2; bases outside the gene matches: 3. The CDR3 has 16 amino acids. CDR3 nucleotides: TGTGCCAGCAGTTTTGGGACAGGGGGAGGCAATCAGCCCCAGCATTTT. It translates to CASSFGTGGGNQPQHF.

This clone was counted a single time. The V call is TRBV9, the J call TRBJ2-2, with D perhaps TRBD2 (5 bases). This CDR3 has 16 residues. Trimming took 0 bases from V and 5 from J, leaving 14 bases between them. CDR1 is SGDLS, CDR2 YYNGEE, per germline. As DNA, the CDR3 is TGTGCCAGCAGCGTAGAATGGCCGGGGTCGACCGGGGAGCTGTTTTTT. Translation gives CASSVEWPGSTGELFF.

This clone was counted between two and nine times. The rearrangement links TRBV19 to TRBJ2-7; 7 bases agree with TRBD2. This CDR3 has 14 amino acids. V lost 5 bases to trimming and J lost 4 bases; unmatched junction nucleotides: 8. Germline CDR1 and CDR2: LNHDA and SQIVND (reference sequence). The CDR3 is CASSPSSGGYEQYF. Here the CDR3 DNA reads TGTGCCAGTAGTCCGAGCTCGGGGGGATACGAGCAGTACTTC.

Written as DNA, the CDR3 is TGTGCCACCAGTGATTCCGAGGCGGACCAAGAGACCCAGTACTTC. The encoded protein is CATSDSEADQETQYF. The chain has TRBV24-1 and TRBJ2-5; no reliable D call. The CDR3 is 15 residues long. Germline V gives CDR1 KGHDR, CDR2 SFDVKD. Trimming removed 2 bases at V and 0 bases at J, with 9 bases between.

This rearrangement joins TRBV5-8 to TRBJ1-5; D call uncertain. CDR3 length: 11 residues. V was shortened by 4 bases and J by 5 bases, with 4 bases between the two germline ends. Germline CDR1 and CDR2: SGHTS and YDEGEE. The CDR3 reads CASSTDQPQHF. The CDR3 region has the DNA TGTGCCAGCAGCACAGATCAGCCCCAGCATTTT.

CDR3 nucleotide sequence: TGTGCCAGCTCAGAGGGACAGGGGTTGAACACTGAAGCTTTCTTT. Protein sequence: CASSEGQGLNTEAFF. V and J are TRBV18 and TRBJ1-1; 10 positions match TRBD1. CDR3 size: 15 residues. With V trimmed by 5 bases and J by 0 bases, 3 bases remained unmatched. Germline-derived CDR1 and CDR2 are KGHSH and LQKENI.

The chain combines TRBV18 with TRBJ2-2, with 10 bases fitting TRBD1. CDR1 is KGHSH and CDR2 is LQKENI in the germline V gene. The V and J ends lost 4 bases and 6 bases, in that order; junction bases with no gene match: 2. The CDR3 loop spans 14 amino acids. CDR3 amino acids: CASSRQGASGELFF. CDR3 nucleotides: TGTGCCAGCTCACGACAGGGGGCTTCCGGGGAGCTGTTTTTT.

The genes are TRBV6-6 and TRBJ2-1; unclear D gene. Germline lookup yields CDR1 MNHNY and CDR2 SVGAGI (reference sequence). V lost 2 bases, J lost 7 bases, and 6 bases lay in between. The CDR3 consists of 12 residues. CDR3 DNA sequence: TGTGCCAGCAGTTACACGGAGAATGAGCAGTTCTTC. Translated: CASSYTENEQFF.

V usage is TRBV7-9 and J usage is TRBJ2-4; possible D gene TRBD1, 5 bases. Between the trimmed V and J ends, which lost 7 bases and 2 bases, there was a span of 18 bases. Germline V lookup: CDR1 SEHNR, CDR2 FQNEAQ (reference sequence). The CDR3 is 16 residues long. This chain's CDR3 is CASTDGYAGPKNIQYF. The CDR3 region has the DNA TGTGCCAGCACCGACGGGTATGCAGGGCCCAAAAACATTCAGTACTTC.

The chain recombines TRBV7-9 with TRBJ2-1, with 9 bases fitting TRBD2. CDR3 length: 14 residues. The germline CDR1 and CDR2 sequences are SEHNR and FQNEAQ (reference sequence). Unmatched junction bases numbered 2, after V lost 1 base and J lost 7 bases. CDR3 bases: TGTGCCAGCAGCTTAGTTAGCGGGGGTAATGAGCAGTTCTTC. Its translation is CASSLVSGGNEQFF.

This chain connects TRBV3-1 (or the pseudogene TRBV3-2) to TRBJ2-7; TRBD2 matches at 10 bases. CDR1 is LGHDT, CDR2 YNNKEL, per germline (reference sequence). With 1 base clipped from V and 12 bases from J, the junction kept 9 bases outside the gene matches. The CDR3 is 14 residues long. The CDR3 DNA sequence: TGTGCCAGCAGCCAAGGGCTAGCGGGGGCCCCAGGGTACTTC. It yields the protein CASSQGLAGAPGYF.

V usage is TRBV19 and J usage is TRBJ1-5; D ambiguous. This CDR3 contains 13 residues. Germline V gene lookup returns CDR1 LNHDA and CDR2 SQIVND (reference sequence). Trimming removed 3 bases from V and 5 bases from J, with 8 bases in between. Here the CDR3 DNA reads TGTGCCAGTAGTATCTGGACTGATCAGCCCCAGCATTTT. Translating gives CASSIWTDQPQHF.

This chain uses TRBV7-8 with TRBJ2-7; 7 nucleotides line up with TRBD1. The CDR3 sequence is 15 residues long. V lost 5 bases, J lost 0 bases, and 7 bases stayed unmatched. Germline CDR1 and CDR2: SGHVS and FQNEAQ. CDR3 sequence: CASSKGASSSYEQYF. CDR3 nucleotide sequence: TGTGCCAGCAGCAAGGGGGCCTCCTCCTCCTACGAGCAGTACTTC. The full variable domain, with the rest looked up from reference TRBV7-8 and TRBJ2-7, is GAGVSQSPRYKVAKRGQDVALRCDPISGHVSLFWYQQALGQGPEFLTYFQNEAQLDKSGLPSDRFFAERPEGSVSTLKIQRTQQEDSAVYLCASSKGASSSYEQYFGPGTRLTVT.

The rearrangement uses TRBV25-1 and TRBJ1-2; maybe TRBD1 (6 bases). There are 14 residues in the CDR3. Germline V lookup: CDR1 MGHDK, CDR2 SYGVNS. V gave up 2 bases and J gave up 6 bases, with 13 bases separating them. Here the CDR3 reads CASSESRQGHGYTF. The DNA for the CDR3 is TGTGCCAGCAGTGAAAGTCGGCAGGGGCATGGCTACACCTTC.

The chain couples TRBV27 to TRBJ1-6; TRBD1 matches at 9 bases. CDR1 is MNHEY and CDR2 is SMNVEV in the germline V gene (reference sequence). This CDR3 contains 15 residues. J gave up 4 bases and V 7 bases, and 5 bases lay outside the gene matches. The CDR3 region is CASNSQGAYNSPLHF. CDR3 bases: TGTGCCAGCAACTCACAGGGGGCTTATAATTCACCCCTCCACTTT.

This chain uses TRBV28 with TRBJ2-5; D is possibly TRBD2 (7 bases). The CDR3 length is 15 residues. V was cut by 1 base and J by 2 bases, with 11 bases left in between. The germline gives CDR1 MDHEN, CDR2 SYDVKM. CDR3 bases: TGTGCCAGCAGTTTATCGGGGGGCGAACAAGAGACCCAGTACTTC. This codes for CASSLSGGEQETQYF.

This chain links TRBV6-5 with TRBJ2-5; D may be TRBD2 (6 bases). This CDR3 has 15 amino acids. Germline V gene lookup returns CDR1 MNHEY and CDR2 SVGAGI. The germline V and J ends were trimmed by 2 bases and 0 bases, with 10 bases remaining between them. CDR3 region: CASSYGWGDQETQYF. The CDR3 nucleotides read TGTGCCAGCAGTTACGGGTGGGGGGACCAAGAGACCCAGTACTTC.

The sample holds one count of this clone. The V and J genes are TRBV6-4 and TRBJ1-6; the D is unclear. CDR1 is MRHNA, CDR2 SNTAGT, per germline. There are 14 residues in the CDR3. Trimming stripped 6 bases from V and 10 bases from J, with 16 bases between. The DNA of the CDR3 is TGTGCCAGCAGCGTCGACCCCAACAGCTCACCCCTCCACTTT. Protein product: CASSVDPNSSPLHF.

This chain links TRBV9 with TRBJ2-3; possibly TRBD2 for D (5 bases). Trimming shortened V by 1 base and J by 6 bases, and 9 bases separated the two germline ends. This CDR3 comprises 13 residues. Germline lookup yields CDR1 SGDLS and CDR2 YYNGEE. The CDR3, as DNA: TGTGCCAGCAGCGTAATGGACTCCGATACGCAGTATTTT. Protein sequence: CASSVMDSDTQYF.

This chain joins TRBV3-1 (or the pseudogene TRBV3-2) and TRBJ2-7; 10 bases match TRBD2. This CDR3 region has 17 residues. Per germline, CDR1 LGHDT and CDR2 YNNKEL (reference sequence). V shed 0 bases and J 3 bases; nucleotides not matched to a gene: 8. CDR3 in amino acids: CASSQDFSGGTLYEQYF. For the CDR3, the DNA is TGTGCCAGCAGCCAAGATTTTAGCGGGGGGACGCTCTACGAGCAGTACTTC.

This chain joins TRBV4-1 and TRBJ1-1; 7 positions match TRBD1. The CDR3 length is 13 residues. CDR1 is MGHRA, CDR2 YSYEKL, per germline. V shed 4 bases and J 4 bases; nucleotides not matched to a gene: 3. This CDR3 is CASSPRQGTEAFF. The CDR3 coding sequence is TGCGCCAGCAGCCCTAGACAGGGCACTGAAGCTTTCTTT.

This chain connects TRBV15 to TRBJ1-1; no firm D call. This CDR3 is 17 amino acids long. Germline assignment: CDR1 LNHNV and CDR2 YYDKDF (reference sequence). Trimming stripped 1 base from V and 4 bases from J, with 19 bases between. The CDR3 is CATSRGKAGAGVTEAFF. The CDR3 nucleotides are TGTGCCACCAGCAGAGGGAAGGCGGGCGCCGGAGTCACTGAAGCTTTCTTT.

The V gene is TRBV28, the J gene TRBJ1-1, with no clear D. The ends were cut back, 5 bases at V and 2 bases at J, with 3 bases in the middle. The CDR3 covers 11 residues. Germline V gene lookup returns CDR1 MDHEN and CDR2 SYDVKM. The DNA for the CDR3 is TGTGCCAGCAGTATAAACACTGAAGCTTTCTTT. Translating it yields CASSINTEAFF. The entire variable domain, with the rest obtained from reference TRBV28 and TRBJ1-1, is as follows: DVKVTQSSRYLVKRTGEKVFLECVQDMDHENMFWYRQDPGLGLRLIYFSYDVKMKEKGDIPEGYSVSREKKERFSLILESASTNQTSMYLCASSINTEAFFGQGTRLTVV.

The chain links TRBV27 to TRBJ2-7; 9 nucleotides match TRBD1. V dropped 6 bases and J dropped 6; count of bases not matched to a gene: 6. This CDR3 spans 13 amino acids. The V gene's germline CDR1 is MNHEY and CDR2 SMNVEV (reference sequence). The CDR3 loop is CASRGTGLREQYF. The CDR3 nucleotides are TGTGCCAGCAGGGGGACAGGGCTACGCGAGCAGTACTTC.

This chain's CDR3 is CASSPSGENYGYTF. The CDR3 nucleotides read TGTGCCAGCAGCCCGTCAGGGGAGAACTATGGCTACACCTTC. The genes are TRBV9 and TRBJ1-2, with D possibly TRBD1 on 6 matching bases. The germline gives CDR1 SGDLS, CDR2 YYNGEE. Trimming took off 4 bases at V and 2 bases at J, with 12 bases between the two ends. The CDR3 totals 14 residues. Variable domain in full (rest from reference TRBV9 and TRBJ1-2): DSGVTQTPKHLITATGQRVTLRCSPRSGDLSVYWYQQSLDQGLQFLIQYYNGEERAKGNILERFSAQQFPDLHSELNLSSLELGDSALYFCASSPSGENYGYTFGSGTRLTVV.